These 7 T cell receptor beta chains were all obtained from the same sample, sequenced in a study of cytomegalovirus exposure and HLA in healthy donors. TCRdb's copy holds only in-frame clones and misses some; the assay was immunoSEQ multiplex PCR. Among 55,000 to 75,000 clones listed, over 90% were seen once. The sample taken for sequencing was PBMCs. The receptors stem from a young woman in good health and CMV-seropositive.

The J gene is TRBJ2-1, the V gene TRBV29-1; 10 bases map to TRBD2. The CDR3 runs to 14 residues. Germline CDR1 and CDR2: SQVTM and ANQGSEA. V trimming: 7 bases; J trimming: 8 bases; junction bases outside the gene matches: 11. CDR3 region: CSGLAGGYLDEQFF. The CDR3 coding sequence is TGCAGCGGTTTAGCGGGGGGTTATTTGGATGAGCAGTTCTTC.

This chain uses TRBV11-2 with TRBJ2-1; 8 bases line up with TRBD2. This CDR3 spans 17 amino acids. Trimming at V came to 3 bases and at J to 9 bases, leaving 16 bases not matched to a gene. Germline lookup yields CDR1 SGHAT and CDR2 FQNNGV. CDR3 nucleotides: TGTGCCAGCAGCTTCCGGGGGGGGACTAGTGTTGTGGGTGAGCAGTTCTTC. Its translation is CASSFRGGTSVVGEQFF. The whole variable domain, filled in from reference TRBV11-2 and TRBJ2-1, reads EAGVAQSPRYKIIEKRQSVAFWCNPISGHATLYWYQQILGQGPKLLIQFQNNGVVDDSQLPKDRFSAERLKGVDSTLKIQPAKLEDSAVYLCASSFRGGTSVVGEQFFGPGTRLTVL.

This chain links TRBV4-3 with TRBJ1-5; possible D gene TRBD1, 5 bases. This CDR3 contains 17 residues. Germline CDR1 and CDR2: LGHNA and YSLEER. V was pared by 0 bases and J by 5 bases, with 17 bases between. CDR3 nucleotide sequence: TGCGCCAGCAGCCAAGACCTGGACACGGCGGTCCATCAGCCCCAGCATTTT. This translates into CASSQDLDTAVHQPQHF.

The genes are TRBV6-6 and TRBJ1-5, with 9 bases fitting TRBD1. This CDR3 is built from 16 residues. Germline assignment: CDR1 MNHNY and CDR2 SVGAGI (reference sequence). Trimming at V came to 0 bases and at J to 9 bases, leaving 9 bases not matched to a gene. The CDR3 spells CASSYSRDRVPRPQHF. The DNA of the CDR3 is TGTGCCAGCAGTTACTCACGGGACAGGGTACCCCGGCCCCAGCATTTT.

The chain recombines TRBV11-2 with TRBJ1-2; 10 bases align to TRBD1. The CDR3 extends over 13 amino acids. CDR1 is SGHAT, CDR2 FQNNGV, per germline. The junction had 10 bases not matched to a gene; V was cut back by 10 bases and J by 8 bases. Written as DNA, the CDR3 is TGTGCCACCACGCCCGGGACAGGGGACGGCTACACCTTC. Protein sequence: CATTPGTGDGYTF.

The chain couples TRBV19 to TRBJ1-1; D remains unclear. Germline V lookup: CDR1 LNHDA, CDR2 SQIVND (reference sequence). This CDR3 region has 13 residues. With 7 bases removed from V and 4 bases from J, the gap between germline ends came to 13 bases. The CDR3 reads CASTRGIGTEAFF. In nucleotides, the CDR3 is TGTGCCAGTACTCGCGGGATAGGCACTGAAGCTTTCTTT. Based on the CDR3 plus reference TRBV19 and TRBJ1-1, the full variable domain is DGGITQSPKYLFRKEGQNVTLSCEQNLNHDAMYWYRQDPGQGLRLIYYSQIVNDFQKGDIAEGYSVSREKKESFPLTVTSAQKNPTAFYLCASTRGIGTEAFFGQGTRLTVV.

The rearrangement uses TRBV27 and TRBJ1-5; perhaps TRBD1 as D (5 bases). This CDR3 is 14 amino acids long. V was trimmed by 5 bases and J by 1 base, leaving 9 bases between them. From germline, CDR1 is MNHEY and CDR2 SMNVEV (reference sequence). The CDR3 region is CASSSRVSNQPQHF. The CDR3 DNA follows: TGTGCCAGCAGTAGCAGGGTCAGCAATCAGCCCCAGCATTTT.